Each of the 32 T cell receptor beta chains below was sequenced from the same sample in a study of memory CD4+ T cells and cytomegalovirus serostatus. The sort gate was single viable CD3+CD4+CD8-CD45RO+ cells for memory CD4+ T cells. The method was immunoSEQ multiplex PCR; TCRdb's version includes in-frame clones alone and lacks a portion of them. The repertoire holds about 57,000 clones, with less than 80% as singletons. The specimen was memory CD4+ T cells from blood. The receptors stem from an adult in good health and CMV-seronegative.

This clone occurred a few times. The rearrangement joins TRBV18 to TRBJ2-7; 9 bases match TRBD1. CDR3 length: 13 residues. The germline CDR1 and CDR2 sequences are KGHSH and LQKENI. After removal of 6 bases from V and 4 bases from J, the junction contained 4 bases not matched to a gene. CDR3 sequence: CASSATGGYEQYF. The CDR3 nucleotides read TGTGCCAGCTCCGCGACAGGGGGGTACGAGCAGTACTTC.

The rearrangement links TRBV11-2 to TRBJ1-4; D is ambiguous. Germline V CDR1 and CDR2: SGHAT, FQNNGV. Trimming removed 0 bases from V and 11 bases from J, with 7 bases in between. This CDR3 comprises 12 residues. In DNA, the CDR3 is TGTGCCAGCAGCTTAGATTACGGGAAACTGTTTTTT. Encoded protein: CASSLDYGKLFF. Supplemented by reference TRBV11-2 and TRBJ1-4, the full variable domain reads EAGVAQSPRYKIIEKRQSVAFWCNPISGHATLYWYQQILGQGPKLLIQFQNNGVVDDSQLPKDRFSAERLKGVDSTLKIQPAKLEDSAVYLCASSLDYGKLFFGSGTQLSVL.

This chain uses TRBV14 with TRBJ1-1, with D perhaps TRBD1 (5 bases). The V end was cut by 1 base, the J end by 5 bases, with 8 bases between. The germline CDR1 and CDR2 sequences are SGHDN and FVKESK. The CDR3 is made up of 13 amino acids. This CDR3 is CASSQGTKTEAFF. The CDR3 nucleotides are TGTGCCAGCAGCCAAGGGACAAAGACTGAAGCTTTCTTT.

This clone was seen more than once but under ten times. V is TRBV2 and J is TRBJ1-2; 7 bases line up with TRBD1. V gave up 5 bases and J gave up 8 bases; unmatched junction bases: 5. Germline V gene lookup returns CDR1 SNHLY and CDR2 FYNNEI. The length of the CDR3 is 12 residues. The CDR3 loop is CASSPGGQGYTF. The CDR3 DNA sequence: TGTGCCAGCAGTCCAGGGGGTCAAGGCTACACCTTC.

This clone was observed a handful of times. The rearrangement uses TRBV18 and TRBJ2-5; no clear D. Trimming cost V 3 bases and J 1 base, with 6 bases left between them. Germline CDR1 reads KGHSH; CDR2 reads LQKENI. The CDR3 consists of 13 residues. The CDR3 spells CASSPGIQETQYF. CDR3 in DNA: TGTGCCAGCTCACCGGGGATCCAAGAGACCCAGTACTTC.

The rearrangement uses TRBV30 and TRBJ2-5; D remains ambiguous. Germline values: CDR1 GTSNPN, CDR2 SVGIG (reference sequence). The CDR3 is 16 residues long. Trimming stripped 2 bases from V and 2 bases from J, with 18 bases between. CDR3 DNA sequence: TGTGCCTGGAGTCCCCCGACCGGCGGTGGACAAGAGACCCAGTACTTC. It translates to CAWSPPTGGGQETQYF.

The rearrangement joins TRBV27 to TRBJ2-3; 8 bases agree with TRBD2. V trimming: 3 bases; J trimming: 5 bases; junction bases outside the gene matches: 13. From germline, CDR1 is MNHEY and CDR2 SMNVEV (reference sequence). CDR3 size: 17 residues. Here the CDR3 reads CASSFSRVAGGLDTQYF. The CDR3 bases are TGTGCCAGCAGTTTCTCCCGTGTGGCGGGAGGTTTAGATACGCAGTATTTT.

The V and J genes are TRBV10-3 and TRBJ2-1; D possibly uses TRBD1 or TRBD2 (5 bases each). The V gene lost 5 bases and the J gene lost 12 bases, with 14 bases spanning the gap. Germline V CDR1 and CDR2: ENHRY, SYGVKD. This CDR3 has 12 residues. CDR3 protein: CAISRDLTVQFF. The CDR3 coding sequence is TGTGCCATCAGTCGGGACCTCACTGTGCAGTTCTTC.

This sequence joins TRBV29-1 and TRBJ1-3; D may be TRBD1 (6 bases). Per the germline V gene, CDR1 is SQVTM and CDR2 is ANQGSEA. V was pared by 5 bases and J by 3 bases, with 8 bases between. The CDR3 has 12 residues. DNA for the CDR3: TGCAGCGTTCGGACAGATGGAAACACCATATATTTT. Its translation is CSVRTDGNTIYF.

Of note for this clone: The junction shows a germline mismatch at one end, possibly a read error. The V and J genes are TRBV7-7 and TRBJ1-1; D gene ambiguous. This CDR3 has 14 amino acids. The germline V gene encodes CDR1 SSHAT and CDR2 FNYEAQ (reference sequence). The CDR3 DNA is TGTGCTAGCAGCTTCCCCCCACCGGGTCAAGAAGCTTTCTTT. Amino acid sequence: CASSFPPPGQEAFF.

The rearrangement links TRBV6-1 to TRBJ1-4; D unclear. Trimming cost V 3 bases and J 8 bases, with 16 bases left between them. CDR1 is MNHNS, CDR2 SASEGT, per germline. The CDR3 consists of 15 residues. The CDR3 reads CASSDWVGGPEKLFF. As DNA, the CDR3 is TGTGCCAGCAGTGACTGGGTTGGAGGGCCCGAAAAACTGTTTTTT.

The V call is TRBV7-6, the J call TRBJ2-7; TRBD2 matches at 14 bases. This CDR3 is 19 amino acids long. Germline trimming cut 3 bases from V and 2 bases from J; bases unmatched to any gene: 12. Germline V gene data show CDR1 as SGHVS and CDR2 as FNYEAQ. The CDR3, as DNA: TGTGCCAGCAGCTTCACTTCCGGGACTAGCGGGGGACGGGCCTACGAGCAGTACTTC. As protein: CASSFTSGTSGGRAYEQYF.

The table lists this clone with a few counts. The CDR3 region is CATSRDERGGWINGYTF. CDR3 DNA: TGTGCCACCAGCAGAGATGAACGCGGGGGATGGATAAATGGCTACACCTTC. The chain links TRBV15 to TRBJ1-2; perhaps TRBD1 as D (5 bases). In germline, CDR1 is LNHNV, CDR2 YYDKDF (reference sequence). The CDR3 covers 17 residues. Trimming removed 0 bases at V and 6 bases at J, with 20 bases between.

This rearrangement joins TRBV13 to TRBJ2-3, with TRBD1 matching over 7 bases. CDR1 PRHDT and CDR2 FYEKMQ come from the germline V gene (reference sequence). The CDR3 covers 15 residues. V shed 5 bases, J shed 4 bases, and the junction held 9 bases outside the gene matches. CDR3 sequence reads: CASSPQTGNSDTQYF. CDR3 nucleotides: TGTGCCAGCAGCCCCCAGACAGGGAACTCAGATACGCAGTATTTT.

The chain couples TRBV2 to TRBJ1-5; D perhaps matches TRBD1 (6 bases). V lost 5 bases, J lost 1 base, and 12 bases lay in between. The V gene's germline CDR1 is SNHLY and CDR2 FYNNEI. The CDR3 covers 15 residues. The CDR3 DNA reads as TGTGCCAGCAGTCCCGGGACAAAGAGCAATCAGCCCCAGCATTTT. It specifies CASSPGTKSNQPQHF.

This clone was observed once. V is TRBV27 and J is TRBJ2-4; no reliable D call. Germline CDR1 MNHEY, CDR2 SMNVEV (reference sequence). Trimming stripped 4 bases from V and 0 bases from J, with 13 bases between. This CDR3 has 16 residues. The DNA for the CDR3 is TGTGCCAGCAGTTCAGGCCAGCGAATAGCCAAAAACATTCAGTACTTC. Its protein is CASSSGQRIAKNIQYF.

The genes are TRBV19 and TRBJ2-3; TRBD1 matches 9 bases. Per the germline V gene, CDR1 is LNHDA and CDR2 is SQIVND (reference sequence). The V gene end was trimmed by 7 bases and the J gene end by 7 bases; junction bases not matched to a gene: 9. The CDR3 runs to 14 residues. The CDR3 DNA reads TGTGCCAGTACCCCGGACAGGGGAGGTAATACGCAGTATTTT. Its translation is CASTPDRGGNTQYF. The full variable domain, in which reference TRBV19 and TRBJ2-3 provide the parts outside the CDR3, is DGGITQSPKYLFRKEGQNVTLSCEQNLNHDAMYWYRQDPGQGLRLIYYSQIVNDFQKGDIAEGYSVSREKKESFPLTVTSAQKNPTAFYLCASTPDRGGNTQYFGPGTRLTVL.

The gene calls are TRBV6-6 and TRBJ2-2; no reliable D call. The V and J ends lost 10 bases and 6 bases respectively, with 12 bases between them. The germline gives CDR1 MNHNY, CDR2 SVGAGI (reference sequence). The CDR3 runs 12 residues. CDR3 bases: TGTGCCACAAGCTTTCAATCCGGGGAGCTGTTTTTT. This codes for CATSFQSGELFF.

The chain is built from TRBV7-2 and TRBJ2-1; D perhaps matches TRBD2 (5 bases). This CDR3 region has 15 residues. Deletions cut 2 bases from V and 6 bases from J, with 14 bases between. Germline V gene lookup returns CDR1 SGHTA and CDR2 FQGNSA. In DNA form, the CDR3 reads TGTGCCAGCAGCTTATCGTGGATCAGCGGCAATGAGCAGTTCTTC. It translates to CASSLSWISGNEQFF.

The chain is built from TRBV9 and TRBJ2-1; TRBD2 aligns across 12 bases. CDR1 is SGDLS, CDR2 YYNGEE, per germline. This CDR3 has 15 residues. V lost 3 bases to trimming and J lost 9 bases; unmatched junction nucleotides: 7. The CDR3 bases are TGTGCCAGCAGCGCACTAGCGGGGGGAGGGAGTGAGCAGTTCTTC. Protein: CASSALAGGGSEQFF.

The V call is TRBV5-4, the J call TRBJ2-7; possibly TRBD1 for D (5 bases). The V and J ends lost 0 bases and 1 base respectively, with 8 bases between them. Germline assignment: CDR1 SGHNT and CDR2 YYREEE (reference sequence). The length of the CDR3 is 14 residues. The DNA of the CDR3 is TGTGCCAGCAGCTTGGAAAGGGGATCCTACGAGCAGTACTTC. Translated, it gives CASSLERGSYEQYF.

CDR3 amino acids: CASSSGGTTNTQYF. The CDR3 DNA reads TGTGCCAGCAGCTCCGGAGGCACCACGAATACGCAGTATTTT. The V gene is TRBV7-2, the J gene TRBJ2-3, with D tentatively TRBD2 (5 bases). This CDR3 comprises 14 residues. The germline V gene has CDR1 SGHTA and CDR2 FQGNSA. V lost 4 bases and J 7 bases, leaving 15 bases between the germline ends.

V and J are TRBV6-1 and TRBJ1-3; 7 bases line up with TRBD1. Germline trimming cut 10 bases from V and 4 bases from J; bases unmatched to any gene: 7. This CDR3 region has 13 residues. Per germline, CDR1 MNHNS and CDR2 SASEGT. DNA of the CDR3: TGTGCCACCCAGACAGGGAACGGAAACACCATATATTTT. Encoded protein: CATQTGNGNTIYF.

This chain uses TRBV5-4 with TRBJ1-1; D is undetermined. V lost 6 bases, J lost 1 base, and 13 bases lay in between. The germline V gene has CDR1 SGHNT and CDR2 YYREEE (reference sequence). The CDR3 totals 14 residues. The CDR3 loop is CASTLGSKNTEAFF. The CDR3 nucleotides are TGTGCCAGCACCCTGGGCAGTAAGAACACTGAAGCTTTCTTT.

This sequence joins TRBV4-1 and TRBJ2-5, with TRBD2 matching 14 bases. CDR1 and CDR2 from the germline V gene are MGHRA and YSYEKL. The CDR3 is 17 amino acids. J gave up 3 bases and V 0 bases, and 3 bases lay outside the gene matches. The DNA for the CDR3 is TGCGCCAGCAGCCAAGATCTGACTAGCGGGGGGGAAGAGACCCAGTACTTC. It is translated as CASSQDLTSGGEETQYF.

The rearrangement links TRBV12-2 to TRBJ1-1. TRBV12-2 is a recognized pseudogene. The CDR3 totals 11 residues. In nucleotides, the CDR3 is TGTGCAAGTCGGTTTCGCACTGAAGCTTTCTTT. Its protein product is CASRFRTEAFF.

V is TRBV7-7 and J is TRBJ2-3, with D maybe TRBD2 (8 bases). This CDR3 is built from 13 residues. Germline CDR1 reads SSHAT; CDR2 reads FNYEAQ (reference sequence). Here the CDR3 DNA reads TGTGCTAGCGGGACAGACCTCACAGATACGCAGTATTTT. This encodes CASGTDLTDTQYF.

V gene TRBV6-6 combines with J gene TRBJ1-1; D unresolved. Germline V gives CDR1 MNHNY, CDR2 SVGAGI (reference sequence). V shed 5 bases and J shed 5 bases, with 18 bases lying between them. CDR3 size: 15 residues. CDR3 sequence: CASSTESGVGTEAFF. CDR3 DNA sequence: TGTGCCAGCAGTACCGAATCCGGGGTGGGAACTGAAGCTTTCTTT.

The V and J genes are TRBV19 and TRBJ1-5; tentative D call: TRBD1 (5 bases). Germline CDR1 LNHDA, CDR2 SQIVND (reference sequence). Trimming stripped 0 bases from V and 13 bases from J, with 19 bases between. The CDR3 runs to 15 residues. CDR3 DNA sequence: TGTGCCAGTAGTATAGATAGGGCAGGGAGAAGTCGGCAGCATTTT. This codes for CASSIDRAGRSRQHF.

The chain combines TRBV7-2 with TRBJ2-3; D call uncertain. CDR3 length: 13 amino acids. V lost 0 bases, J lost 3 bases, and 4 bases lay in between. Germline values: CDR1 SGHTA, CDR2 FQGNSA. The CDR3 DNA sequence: TGTGCCAGCAGCTTAGCGCAAACAGATACGCAGTATTTT. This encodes CASSLAQTDTQYF.

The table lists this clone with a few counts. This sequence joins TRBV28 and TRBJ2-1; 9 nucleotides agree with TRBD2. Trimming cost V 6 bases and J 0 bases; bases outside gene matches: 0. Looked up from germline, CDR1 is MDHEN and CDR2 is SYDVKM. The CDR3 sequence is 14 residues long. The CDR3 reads CASRLAGSYNEQFF. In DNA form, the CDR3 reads TGTGCCAGCAGACTAGCGGGCTCCTACAATGAGCAGTTCTTC.

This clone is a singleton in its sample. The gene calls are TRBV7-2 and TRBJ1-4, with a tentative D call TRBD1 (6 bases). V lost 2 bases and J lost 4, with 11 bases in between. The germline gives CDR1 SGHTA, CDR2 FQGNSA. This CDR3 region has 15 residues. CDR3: CASSLTGRINEKLFF. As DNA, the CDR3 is TGTGCCAGCAGCTTAACAGGGAGGATTAATGAAAAACTGTTTTTT. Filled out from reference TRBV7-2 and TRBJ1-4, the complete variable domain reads GAGVSQSPSNKVTEKGKDVELRCDPISGHTALYWYRQSLGQGLEFLIYFQGNSAPDKSGLPSDRFSAERTGGSVSTLTIQRTQQEDSAVYLCASSLTGRINEKLFFGSGTQLSVL.